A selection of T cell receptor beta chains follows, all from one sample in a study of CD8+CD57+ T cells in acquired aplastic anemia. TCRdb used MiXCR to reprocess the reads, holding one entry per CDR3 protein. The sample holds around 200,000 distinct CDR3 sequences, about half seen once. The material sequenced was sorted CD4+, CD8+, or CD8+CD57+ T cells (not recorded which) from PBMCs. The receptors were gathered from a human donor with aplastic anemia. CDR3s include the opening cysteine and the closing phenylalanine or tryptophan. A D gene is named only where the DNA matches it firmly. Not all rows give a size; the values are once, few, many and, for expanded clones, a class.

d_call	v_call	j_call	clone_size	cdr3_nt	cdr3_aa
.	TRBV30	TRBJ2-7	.	TGTGCCCCATTGACCCATGTCTCCTACGAGCAGTGCTTC	CAPLTHVSYEQCF
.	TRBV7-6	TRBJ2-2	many	TGTGCCAGCAGCTTAGCCGGGTCCACCGGGGAGCTGTTTTTT	CASSLAGSTGELFF
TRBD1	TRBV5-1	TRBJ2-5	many	TGCGCCAGCAGCCGCCGGGACAGGGGAGAGACCCAGTACTTC	CASSRRDRGETQYF
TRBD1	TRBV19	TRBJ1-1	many	TGTGCCAGTAGTCGGCGACAGGGGGGTTCCACTGAAGCTTTCTTT	CASSRRQGGSTEAFF
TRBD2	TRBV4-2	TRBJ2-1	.	TGTGCCAGCAGCCAAGTAACCCTAGCGGGGGGCTCTCGCTCCTACAATGAGCAGTTCTTC	CASSQVTLAGGSRSYNEQFF
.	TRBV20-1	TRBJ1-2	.	TGCAGTGCTAGAGCCCCGAACCTGTATGGCTACACCTTC	CSARAPNLYGYTF
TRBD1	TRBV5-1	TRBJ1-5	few	TGCGCCAGCAGCCCAGGGGGGGGCCAAAATCAGCCCCAGCATTTT	CASSPGGGQNQPQHF
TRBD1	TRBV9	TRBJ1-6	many	TGTGCCAGCAGCGCAAGACAGGGATCGAATTCACCCCTCCACTTT	CASSARQGSNSPLHF
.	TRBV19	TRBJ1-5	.	TGTGCCAGTAGTATAGGGCAGTATCAGCCCCAGCATTTT	CASSIGQYQPQHF
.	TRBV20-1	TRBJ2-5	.	TGCAGTGCTAGAGATTTAGGCAGGACCCAGTACTTC	CSARDLGRTQYF
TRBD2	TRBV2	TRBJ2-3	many	TGTGCCACCAGACTAGCGGGCCCCGATACGCAGTATTTT	CATRLAGPDTQYF
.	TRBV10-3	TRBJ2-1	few	TGTGCCATCAGTGACACCAGGTCGCAGTTCTTC	CAISDTRSQFF
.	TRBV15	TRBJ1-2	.	TGTGCCACCAGCAGAGGAAGCCGTGGCTACACCTTC	CATSRGSRGYTF
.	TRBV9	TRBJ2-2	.	TGTGCCAGCAGCGTAGATACAGGCGGGGAGCTGTTTTTT	CASSVDTGGELFF
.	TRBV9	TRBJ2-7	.	TGTGCCAGCAGCGTAGACGGACAGTACTTC	CASSVDGQYF
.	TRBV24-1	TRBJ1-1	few	TGTGCCACCAGTGTGGCGACCGCCGGCTTT	CATSVATAGF
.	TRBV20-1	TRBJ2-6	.	TGCAGTGCAAGAGACCTCTCTGGGGCCAACGTCCTGACTTTC	CSARDLSGANVLTF
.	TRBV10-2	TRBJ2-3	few	TGCGCCAGCAGTGAGTCAAGCTATCGTGCCGATACGCAGTATTTT	CASSESSYRADTQYF
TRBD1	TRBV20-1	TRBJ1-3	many	TGCAGTGCTCTAAACAGGGGGTCTGGAAACACCATATATTTT	CSALNRGSGNTIYF
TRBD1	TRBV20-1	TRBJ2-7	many	TGCAGTGCTGCAAGACAGGGACGATCCTACGAGCAGTACTTC	CSAARQGRSYEQYF
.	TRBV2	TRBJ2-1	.	TGTGCCAGCAGTGGGGATCGCGGCTCCTACAATGAGCAGTTCTTC	CASSGDRGSYNEQFF
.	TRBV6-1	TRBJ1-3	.	TGTGCCAGCAGTCAAAAACAGGGAACTCGCACCATATATTTT	CASSQKQGTRTIYF
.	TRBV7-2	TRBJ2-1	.	TGTGCCAGCAGCTTGAGTATAATCTTC	CASSLSIIF
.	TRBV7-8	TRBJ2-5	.	TGTGCCAGCAGCTTAAGTCCCGGGGTGCCCCAAGAGACCCAGTACTTC	CASSLSPGVPQETQYF
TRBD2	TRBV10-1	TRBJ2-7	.	TGCGCCAGCAGTCGCGCAATTAGCGGGAGAACTAACGAGCAGTACTTC	CASSRAISGRTNEQYF
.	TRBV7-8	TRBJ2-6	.	TGTGCCAGCTTTGGCTTGGGGGCCAACGTCCTGACTTTC	CASFGLGANVLTF
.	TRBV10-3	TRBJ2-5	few	TGTGCCATCAGTGAGTCAAAGGGGCGAGAGACCCAGTACTTC	CAISESKGRETQYF
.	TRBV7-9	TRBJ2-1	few	TGTGCCAGCACCCAAAGGGAATGGAATGAGCAGTTCTTC	CASTQREWNEQFF
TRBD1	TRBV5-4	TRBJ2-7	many	TGTGCCAGCAGCGTGGGACAGGGAGTCGTTGAGCAGTACTTC	CASSVGQGVVEQYF
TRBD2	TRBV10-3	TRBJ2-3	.	TGTGCCATCAGCGGGACTAGCGGGGGACAGATACGGCAGTATTTT	CAISGTSGGQIRQYF
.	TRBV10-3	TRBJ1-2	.	TGTGCCATCAGTACGACAGCCGACTATGGCTACACCTTC	CAISTTADYGYTF
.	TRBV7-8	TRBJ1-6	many	TGTGCCAGCAGCTTAGCAACGACAGTTTATAATTCACCCCTCCACTTT	CASSLATTVYNSPLHF
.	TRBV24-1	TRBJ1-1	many	TGTGCCACCAGTGATTTAAGCAAGTCGGCAGGGGTGCTGAACACTGAAGCTTTCTTT	CATSDLSKSAGVLNTEAFF
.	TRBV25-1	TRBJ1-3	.	TGTGCCAGCAGTGAATTTAAGCGTCAAGGGGAACCTGGAAACACCATATATTTT	CASSEFKRQGEPGNTIYF
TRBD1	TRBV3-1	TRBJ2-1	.	TGTGCCAGCAGACTCGACAGGGGGGCAAGGAATGAGCAGTTCTTC	CASRLDRGARNEQFF
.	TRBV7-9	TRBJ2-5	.	TGTGCCAGCAGCCACCCTGTCGGAGAGACCCAGTACTTC	CASSHPVGETQYF
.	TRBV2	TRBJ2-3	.	TGTGCCAGCAGCGCCGTGGGCACGACAGATACGCAGTATTTT	CASSAVGTTDTQYF
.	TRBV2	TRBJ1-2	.	TGTGCCAGCAGTGAGATAGGGACGAACTATGGCTACACCTTC	CASSEIGTNYGYTF
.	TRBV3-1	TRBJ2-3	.	TGTGCCAGCAGCCAAGTGGGTGGCGTCAGCACAGATACGCAGTATTTT	CASSQVGGVSTDTQYF
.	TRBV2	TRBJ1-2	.	TGTGCCAGCAGTGAACAGGGACTCTCTGGAAACACCTTC	CASSEQGLSGNTF
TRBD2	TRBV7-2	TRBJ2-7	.	TGTGCCAGCAGCTTATCTGCGCGGGAGGGCGAGCAGTACTTC	CASSLSAREGEQYF
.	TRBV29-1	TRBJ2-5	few	TGCAGCGTTGAAAGGGGGTTGATGTACCAAGAGACCCAGTACTTC	CSVERGLMYQETQYF